This T cell receptor beta chain was documented in a study of T cell repertoires in cytomegalovirus infection. Findings and limits, study-wide: HLA-C-restricted CMV clonotypes gave the most frequent clonotype in two of eight donors. Pooled public TCR beta family frequency picked out CMV carriers with the relevant HLA.

TCRdb reprocessed the reads with MiXCR, giving one entry per CDR3 protein. The sample lists approximately 770,000 distinct CDR3 sequences, about 29% occurring once. The CDR3 is made up of 15 amino acids. Trimming took 3 bases from V and 8 from J; bases not matched to a gene: 6. About this clonotype itself: Its cognate antigen is unknown.

The rearrangement uses TRBV12-3 or TRBV12-4 and TRBJ2-1, with TRBD1 matching 11 bases. This clonotype originated in a human donor in good health (CMV status not recorded). Some clones in this sample may be carry-over from other donors' samples. The specimen comprised cultured CD8+ T cells from PBMCs, sampled from culture after CMV antigen stimulation. In DNA, the CDR3 is TGTGCCAGCAGTTTGAGGACAGGGGGCTGGGATGAGCAGTTCTTC. Its protein is CASSLRTGGWDEQFF.